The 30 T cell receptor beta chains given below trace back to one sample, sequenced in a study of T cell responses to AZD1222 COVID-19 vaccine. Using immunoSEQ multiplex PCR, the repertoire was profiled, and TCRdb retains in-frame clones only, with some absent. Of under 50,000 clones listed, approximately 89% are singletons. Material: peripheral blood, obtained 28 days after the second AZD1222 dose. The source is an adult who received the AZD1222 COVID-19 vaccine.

CDR3 amino acids: CASNRDRWTVTPLHF. The CDR3 nucleotides read TGTGCCAGCAATCGGGACAGGTGGACTGTAACACCCCTCCACTTT. The rearrangement uses TRBV6-5 and TRBJ1-6; TRBD1 agrees at 8 bases. This CDR3 is 15 amino acids long. Trimming removed 7 bases from V and 11 bases from J; junction bases left unmatched: 13. From germline, CDR1 is MNHEY and CDR2 SVGAGI.

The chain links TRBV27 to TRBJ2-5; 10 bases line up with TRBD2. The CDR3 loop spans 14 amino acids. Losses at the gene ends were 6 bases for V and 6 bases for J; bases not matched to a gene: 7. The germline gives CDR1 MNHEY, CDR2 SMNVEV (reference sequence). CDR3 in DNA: TGTGCCAGCAGGGTTAGCGGGGGGTTGCAGACCCAGTACTTC. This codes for CASRVSGGLQTQYF.

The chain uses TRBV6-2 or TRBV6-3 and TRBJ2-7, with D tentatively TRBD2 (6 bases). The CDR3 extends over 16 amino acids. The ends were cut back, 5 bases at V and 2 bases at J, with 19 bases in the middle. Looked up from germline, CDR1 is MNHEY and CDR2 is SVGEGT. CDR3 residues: CASSPRGGTPTYEQYF. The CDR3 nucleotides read TGTGCCAGCAGTCCGCGGGGTGGGACGCCGACCTACGAGCAGTACTTC.

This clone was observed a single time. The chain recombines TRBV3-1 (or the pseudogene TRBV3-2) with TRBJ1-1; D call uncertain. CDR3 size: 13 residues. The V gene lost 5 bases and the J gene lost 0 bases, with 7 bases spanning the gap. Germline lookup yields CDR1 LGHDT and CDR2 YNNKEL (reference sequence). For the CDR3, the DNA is TGTGCCAGCAGCGGTGGGTTGAACACTGAAGCTTTCTTT. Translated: CASSGGLNTEAFF.

The CDR3 DNA reads TGTGCCATCAGTGATGTGGGGGGCAATCAGCCCCAGCATTTT. Amino acids: CAISDVGGNQPQHF. The chain recombines TRBV10-3 with TRBJ1-5, with D perhaps TRBD1 (5 bases). This CDR3 is built from 14 residues. Germline lookup yields CDR1 ENHRY and CDR2 SYGVKD. Between the trimmed V and J ends, which lost 3 bases and 2 bases, there was a span of 8 bases.

In DNA form, the CDR3 reads TGTGCCAGCAGCTTGGCTGGCGGGGGTATGAATGAGCAGTTCTTC. This encodes CASSLAGGGMNEQFF. The chain couples TRBV5-4 to TRBJ2-1, with 7 nucleotides matching TRBD2. The CDR3 consists of 15 residues. In germline, CDR1 is SGHNT, CDR2 YYREEE (reference sequence). V gave up 0 bases and J gave up 7 bases; unmatched junction bases: 7.

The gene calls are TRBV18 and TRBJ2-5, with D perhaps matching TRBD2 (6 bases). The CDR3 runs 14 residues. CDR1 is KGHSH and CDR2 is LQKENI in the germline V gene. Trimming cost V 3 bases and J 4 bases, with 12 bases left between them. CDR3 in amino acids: CASSPMGRGETQYF. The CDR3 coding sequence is TGTGCCAGCTCACCGATGGGGCGGGGAGAGACCCAGTACTTC.

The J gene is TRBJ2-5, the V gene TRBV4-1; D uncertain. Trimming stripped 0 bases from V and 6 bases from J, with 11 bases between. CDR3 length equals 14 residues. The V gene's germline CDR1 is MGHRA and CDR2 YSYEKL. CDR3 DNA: TGCGCCAGCAGCCAAGAAGTAGCCGGAAAGACCCAGTACTTC. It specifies CASSQEVAGKTQYF.

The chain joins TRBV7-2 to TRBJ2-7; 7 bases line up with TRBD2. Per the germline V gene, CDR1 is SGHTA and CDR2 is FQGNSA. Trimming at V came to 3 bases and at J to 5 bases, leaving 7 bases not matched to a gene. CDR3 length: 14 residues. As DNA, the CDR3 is TGTGCCAGCAGCTTGGGCGGGAGTATCGACGAGCAGTACTTC. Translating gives CASSLGGSIDEQYF. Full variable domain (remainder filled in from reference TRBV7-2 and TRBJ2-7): GAGVSQSPSNKVTEKGKDVELRCDPISGHTALYWYRQSLGQGLEFLIYFQGNSAPDKSGLPSDRFSAERTGGSVSTLTIQRTQQEDSAVYLCASSLGGSIDEQYFGPGTRLTVT.

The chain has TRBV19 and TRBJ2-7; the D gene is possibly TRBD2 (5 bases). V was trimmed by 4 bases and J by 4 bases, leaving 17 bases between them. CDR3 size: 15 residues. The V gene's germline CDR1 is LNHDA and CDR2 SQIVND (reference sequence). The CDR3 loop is CASSRLMGSTYEQYF. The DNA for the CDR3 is TGTGCCAGTAGTAGGTTAATGGGGAGTACTTACGAGCAGTACTTC. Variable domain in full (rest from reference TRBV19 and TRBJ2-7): DGGITQSPKYLFRKEGQNVTLSCEQNLNHDAMYWYRQDPGQGLRLIYYSQIVNDFQKGDIAEGYSVSREKKESFPLTVTSAQKNPTAFYLCASSRLMGSTYEQYFGPGTRLTVT.

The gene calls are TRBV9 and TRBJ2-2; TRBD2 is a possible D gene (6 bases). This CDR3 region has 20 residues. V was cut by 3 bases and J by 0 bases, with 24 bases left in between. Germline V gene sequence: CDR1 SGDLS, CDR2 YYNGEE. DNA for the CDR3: TGTGCCAGCAGCGGAGGGGTTAGGGTGGCGAGCGGGCCGAACACCGGGGAGCTGTTTTTT. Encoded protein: CASSGGVRVASGPNTGELFF.

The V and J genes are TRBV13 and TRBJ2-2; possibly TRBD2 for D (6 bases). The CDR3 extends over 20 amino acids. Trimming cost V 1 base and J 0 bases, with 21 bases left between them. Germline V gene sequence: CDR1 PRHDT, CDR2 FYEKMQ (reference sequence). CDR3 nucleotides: TGTGCCAGCAGCTTAGTTCTGGCGGGACCGACAAAACCGAACACCGGGGAGCTGTTTTTT. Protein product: CASSLVLAGPTKPNTGELFF.

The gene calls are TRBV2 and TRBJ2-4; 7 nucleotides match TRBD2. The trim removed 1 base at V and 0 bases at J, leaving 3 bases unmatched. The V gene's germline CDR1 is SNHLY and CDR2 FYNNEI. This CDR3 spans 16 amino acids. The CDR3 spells CASSEVGGKAKNIQYF. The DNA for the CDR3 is TGTGCCAGCAGTGAAGTGGGGGGGAAAGCCAAAAACATTCAGTACTTC. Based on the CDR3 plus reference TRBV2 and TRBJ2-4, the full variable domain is EPEVTQTPSHQVTQMGQEVILRCVPISNHLYFYWYRQILGQKVEFLVSFYNNEISEKSEIFDDQFSVERPDGSNFTLKIRSTKLEDSAMYFCASSEVGGKAKNIQYFGAGTRLSVL.

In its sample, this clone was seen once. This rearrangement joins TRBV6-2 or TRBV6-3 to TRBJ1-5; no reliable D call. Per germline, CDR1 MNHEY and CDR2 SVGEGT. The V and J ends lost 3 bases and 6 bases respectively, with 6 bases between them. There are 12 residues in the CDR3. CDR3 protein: CASSYEGQPQHF. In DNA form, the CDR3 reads TGTGCCAGCAGTTATGAGGGTCAGCCCCAGCATTTT.

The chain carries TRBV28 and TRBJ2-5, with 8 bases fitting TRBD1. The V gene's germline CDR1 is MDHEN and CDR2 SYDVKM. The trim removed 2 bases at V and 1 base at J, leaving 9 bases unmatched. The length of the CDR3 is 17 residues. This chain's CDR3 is CASSLLGQGPSQETQYF. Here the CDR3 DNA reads TGTGCCAGCAGTTTACTTGGACAGGGCCCATCCCAAGAGACCCAGTACTTC.

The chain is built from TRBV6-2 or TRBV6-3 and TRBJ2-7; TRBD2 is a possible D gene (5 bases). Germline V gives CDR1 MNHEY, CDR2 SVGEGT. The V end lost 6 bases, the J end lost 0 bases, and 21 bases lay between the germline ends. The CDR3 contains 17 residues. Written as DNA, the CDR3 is TGTGCCAGCAGCACCATTGGTACGGGGAACCCCTCCTACGAGCAGTACTTC. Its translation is CASSTIGTGNPSYEQYF.

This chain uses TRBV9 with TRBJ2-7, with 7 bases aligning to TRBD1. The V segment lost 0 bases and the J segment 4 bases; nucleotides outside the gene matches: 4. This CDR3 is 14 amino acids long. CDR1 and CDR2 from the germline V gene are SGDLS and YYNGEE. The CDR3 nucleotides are TGTGCCAGCAGCGTAGGAGACAGGGCATACGAGCAGTACTTC. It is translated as CASSVGDRAYEQYF.

CDR3 protein: CASRRGPARGYTF. CDR3 DNA: TGTGCCAGTAGGCGGGGGCCAGCTAGGGGCTACACCTTC. The genes are TRBV19 and TRBJ1-2, with D perhaps matching TRBD1 (6 bases). CDR1 and CDR2 (germline): LNHDA, SQIVND (reference sequence). The V end was cut by 6 bases, the J end by 8 bases, with 16 bases between. This CDR3 is built from 13 residues.

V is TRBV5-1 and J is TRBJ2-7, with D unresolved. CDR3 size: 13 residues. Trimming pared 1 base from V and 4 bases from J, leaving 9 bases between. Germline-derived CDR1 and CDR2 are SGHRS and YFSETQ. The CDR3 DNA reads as TGCGCCAGCAGCTTGCAACGGTCTTACGAGCAGTACTTC. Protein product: CASSLQRSYEQYF.

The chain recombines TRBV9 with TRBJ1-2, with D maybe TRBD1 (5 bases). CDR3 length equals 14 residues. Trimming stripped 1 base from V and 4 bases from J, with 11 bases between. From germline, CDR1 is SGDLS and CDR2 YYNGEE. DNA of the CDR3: TGTGCCAGCAGCGTATCCGGGACCGCCTATGGCTACACCTTC. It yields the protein CASSVSGTAYGYTF.

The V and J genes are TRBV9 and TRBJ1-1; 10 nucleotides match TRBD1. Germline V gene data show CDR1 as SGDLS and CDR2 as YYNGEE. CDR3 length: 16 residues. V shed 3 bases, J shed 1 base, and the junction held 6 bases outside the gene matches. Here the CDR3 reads CASSEGTGAGNTEAFF. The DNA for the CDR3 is TGTGCCAGCAGCGAAGGGACAGGGGCGGGGAACACTGAAGCTTTCTTT.

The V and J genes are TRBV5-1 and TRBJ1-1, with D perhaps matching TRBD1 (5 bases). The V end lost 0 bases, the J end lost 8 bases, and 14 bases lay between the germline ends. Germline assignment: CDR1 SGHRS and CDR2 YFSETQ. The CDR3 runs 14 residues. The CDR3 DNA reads TGCGCCAGCAGCTTGGTATCGGGAGGGGAAGAAGCTTTCTTT. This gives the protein CASSLVSGGEEAFF.

CDR3 region: CRRDREREQYF. The CDR3 coding sequence is TGCCGCCGGGACAGGGAGCGCGAGCAGTACTTC. This chain connects TRBV20-1 to TRBJ2-7, with 9 nucleotides matching TRBD1. Per germline, CDR1 DFQATT and CDR2 SNEGSKA (reference sequence). CDR3 length: 11 residues.

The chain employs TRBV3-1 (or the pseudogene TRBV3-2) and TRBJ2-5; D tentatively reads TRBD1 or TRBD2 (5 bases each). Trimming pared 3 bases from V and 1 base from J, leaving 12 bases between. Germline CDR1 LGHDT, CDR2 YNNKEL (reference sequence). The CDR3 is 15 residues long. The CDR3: CASSHNRGRQETQYF. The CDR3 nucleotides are TGTGCCAGCAGCCATAATCGGGGACGCCAAGAGACCCAGTACTTC.

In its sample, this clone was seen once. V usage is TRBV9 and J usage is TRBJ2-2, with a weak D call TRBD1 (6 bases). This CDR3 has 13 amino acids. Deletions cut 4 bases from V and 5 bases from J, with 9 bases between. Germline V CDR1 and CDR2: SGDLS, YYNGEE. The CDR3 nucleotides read TGTGCCAGCAGCCCCCAGGGGACCGGGGAGCTGTTTTTT. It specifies CASSPQGTGELFF.

The CDR3 region is CASSFETSDNEQFF. The CDR3 DNA reads as TGTGCCAGCAGTTTCGAAACTAGCGACAATGAGCAGTTCTTC. The gene calls are TRBV28 and TRBJ2-1; 7 positions match TRBD2. Germline lookup yields CDR1 MDHEN and CDR2 SYDVKM. The CDR3 length is 14 residues. V trimming: 3 bases; J trimming: 5 bases; junction bases outside the gene matches: 4.

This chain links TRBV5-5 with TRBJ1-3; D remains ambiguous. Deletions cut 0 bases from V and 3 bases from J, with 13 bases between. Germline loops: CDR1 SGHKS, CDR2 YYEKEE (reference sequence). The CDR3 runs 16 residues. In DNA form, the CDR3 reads TGTGCCAGCAGCTTGGGTCTCCGGGGTGGTGGAAACACCATATATTTT. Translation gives CASSLGLRGGGNTIYF.

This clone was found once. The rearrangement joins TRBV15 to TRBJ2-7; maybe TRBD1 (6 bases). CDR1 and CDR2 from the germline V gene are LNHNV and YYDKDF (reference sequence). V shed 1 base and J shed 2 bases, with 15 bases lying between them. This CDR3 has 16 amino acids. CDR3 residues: CATSRANRARAYEQYF. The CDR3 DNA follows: TGTGCCACCAGCAGAGCTAACAGGGCTCGAGCCTACGAGCAGTACTTC.

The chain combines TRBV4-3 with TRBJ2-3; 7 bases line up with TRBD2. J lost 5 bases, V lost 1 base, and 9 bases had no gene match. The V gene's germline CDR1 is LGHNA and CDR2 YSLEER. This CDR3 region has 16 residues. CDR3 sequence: CASSQVVAGAGDTQYF. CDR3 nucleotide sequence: TGCGCCAGCAGCCAAGTCGTGGCGGGAGCTGGAGATACGCAGTATTTT.

The CDR3: CASSLVAGPSSGNTIYF. The DNA of the CDR3 is TGTGCCAGCAGCTTAGTAGCAGGGCCTAGCTCTGGAAACACCATATATTTT. The chain carries TRBV7-9 and TRBJ1-3; TRBD1 might be the D (5 bases). V was pared by 1 base and J by 0 bases, with 13 bases between. From germline, CDR1 is SEHNR and CDR2 FQNEAQ (reference sequence). This CDR3 has 17 residues.